The text below deals with one T cell receptor beta chain. The antigen it recognizes is unknown. Possible read error: a much larger clone is one base away. Hyperthyroidism patients were newly diagnosed, had a disease duration of under 2 months, and were aged 18 to 65 years. Patients with uncontrolled infections, other autoimmune diseases, pregnancy or lactation were excluded. Diagnoses were established on the basis of clinical symptoms, serum thyroxine and TRAb, thyroid ultrasound, and orbital computed tomography. For progressor patients, blood was drawn at the first diagnosis of hyperthyroidism, before any ophthalmopathy symptoms had appeared. Ficoll-Paque density gradient centrifugation was used to isolate PBMCs from approximately 11 ml of fresh peripheral blood. Progressor patients were defined as those initially diagnosed with Graves' hyperthyroidism in whom ophthalmopathy developed during follow-up. Total RNA was extracted using Trizol reagent, and RNA quality was assessed on an Agilent 2100 Bioanalyzer.

TCR beta CDR3 regions were amplified from RNA transcripts. The TCR CDR3 was subjected to a first round of RT-PCR using the HTBI primer set and the Qiagen OneStep RT-PCR kit. The libraries were constructed in a second round of multiplex PCR and then size-selected and purified. The libraries were sequenced on an Illumina HiSeq2000 using paired-end 100 bp reads. In the authors' own workflow: SOAPnuke was used to process the raw data, removing reads that contained adapters or uncalled bases, had a mean Phred below 15, or lacked an exact match to the constant primer or identifier. High-quality paired reads were merged with COPE v1.2.5, and unique nucleotide sequences were defined as clonotypes. MiTCR v1.1 was used to align clonotypes to the IMGT TRBV, TRBD and TRBJ reference segments. Analysis was restricted to V-J combinations with a frequency above 0.0001, which covered 99% to 99.2% of repertoires. The TCS score was defined as the ratio of F50 (clonal expansion) to E x V (chaos), calculated using BLOSUM62-based TCRdist between CDR3 peptides within each V-J. Welch's t-statistics and random forest reduced several hundred V-J features to roughly 13, which were used in a naive Bayes classifier (R e1071). The public reads were reprocessed in TCRdb via fastp at Q25 and MiXCR, keeping in-frame beta chains. Records with the same CDR3 protein are collapsed into one entry carrying the most frequent genes and DNA. None of the V and J calls come from the authors' own analysis; TCRdb made them. The sample table holds approximately 620,000 distinct CDR3 sequences, of which around 13% were seen once. 5.8% of the sample lies in the top ten.

The data derive from a study of T cells in Graves' hyperthyroidism and ophthalmopathy (dated by TCRdb to between 2018 and 2021). Regarding the complete study: Peripheral blood was collected at initial diagnosis, before any treatment. A discovery cohort of about a hundred patients, 43 with Graves' ophthalmopathy and roughly 59 with stable Graves' hyperthyroidism, was used to find distinguishing TCR V-J signatures. Whether ophthalmopathy could be predicted prospectively was tested in an independent validation cohort made up of 18 hyperthyroidism patients plus 17 patients who later progressed to ophthalmopathy. The approximately 95 discovery patients were divided at random into training and test sets in a 7:3 ratio. In several Graves' hyperthyroidism patients, the study also compared T-cell repertoires from thyroid tissue with T-cell repertoires from blood. After sampling, hyperthyroidism patients received methimazole starting at 30 mg daily, and ophthalmopathy patients received high-dose intravenous methylprednisolone. The paper describes TCR Vbeta CDR3 sequencing of fewer than 150 peripheral blood samples, made up of roughly 45 ophthalmopathy patients, 70 to 75 hyperthyroidism patients and 17 progressor patients. Overall study results and their limits: In validation, the model predicted progression to ophthalmopathy a median of around six months before onset, with 70% to 71% sensitivity and about 72% specificity. Most expanded thyroid clonotypes (frequency above 0.001) were also found in blood, which suggests that blood repertoires may mirror thyroid immune responses. Sample size was not statistically predetermined, and blinding of investigators to group allocation was not performed. A model built on a 13 V-J signature distinguished ophthalmopathy from stable hyperthyroidism, reaching 85% to 90% sensitivity and under 84% specificity in cross-validation and 80%/75% in testing.

Based on the germline V gene, the CDR1 and CDR2 sequences are SGHDN and FVKESK. The CDR3 covers 13 residues, taking in both the cysteine and the phenylalanine. CDR3 DNA only is kept here, 39 bases in frame from base 1. The TCR comes from a young woman with Graves' hyperthyroidism that later progressed to Graves' ophthalmopathy. Sequences were obtained from blood. This chain joins TRBV14 to TRBJ1-5, with the D segment identity uncertain. The DNA reads TGTGCCAGCGGCCAGCTGCCAGGCCAGCCCCAGCATTTT. This gives the protein CASGQLPGQPQHF.